This T cell receptor (beta chain) was sequenced during a study of T cells in Graves' hyperthyroidism and ophthalmopathy. Study-level information: Peripheral blood specimens were obtained at initial diagnosis, prior to any treatment.

Amplification yielded TCR beta CDR3 regions, with RNA transcripts as the source. The HTBI primer set was used in a first-round RT-PCR of the TCR CDR3. TCRdb processed the multiplex PCR reads anew with MiXCR; each CDR3 protein has one entry. The table includes around 600,000 distinct CDR3 sequences, around 15% detected once. Source material for PBMCs was about 10 ml fresh peripheral blood. This clonotype was seen only a few times. One junction end does not reproduce the germline sequence, and a read error may be involved. Per the germline V gene, CDR1 is SGHTA and CDR2 is FQGTGA. The CDR3 sequence is 14 residues long.

Source material: blood. The V call is TRBV7-3, the J call TRBJ2-1; TRBD2 matches 15 bases. The source of this sequence is a woman aged 45-59 years with Graves' ophthalmopathy. In nucleotides, the CDR3 is TGTGCCGGCAGCGCGGGACTAGCGGGAGGTGAGCAGTTCTTC. Protein sequence: CAGSAGLAGGEQFF.